The 30 T cell receptor beta chains listed next were all sequenced from one sample in a study of OX40 agonist ivuxolimab in advanced cancers. Generated by immunoSEQ multiplex PCR, the TCRdb table keeps only in-frame clones and is missing some. The sample carries about 83,000 clones, less than 85% recorded once. Source: CD4+ or CD8+ T cells sorted from blood, taken in a trial of the OX40 agonist ivuxolimab. These receptors all come from an adult with an advanced solid tumor such as melanoma, head and neck, liver or kidney cancer.

This sequence joins TRBV15 and TRBJ2-1; D call uncertain. This CDR3 contains 14 residues. Trimming took 0 bases from V and 7 from J, leaving 10 bases between them. Germline V gene data show CDR1 as LNHNV and CDR2 as YYDKDF (reference sequence). DNA for the CDR3: TGTGCCACCAGCAGAGATTACGGAAGTAATGAGCAGTTCTTC. This sequence encodes CATSRDYGSNEQFF.

The chain links TRBV23-1 to TRBJ2-1, with 11 bases fitting TRBD2. TRBV23-1 is flagged as an ORF with uncertain function. The V segment lost 1 base and the J segment 12 bases; nucleotides outside the gene matches: 8. The CDR3 is 15 residues long. The chain's CDR3 is CASSQWKLAGVSQFF. CDR3 bases: TGCGCCAGCAGTCAATGGAAACTAGCGGGAGTGTCGCAGTTCTTC.

This sequence joins TRBV19 and TRBJ1-6; unclear D gene. Looked up from germline, CDR1 is LNHDA and CDR2 is SQIVND (reference sequence). The CDR3 sequence is 14 residues long. Trimming cost V 3 bases and J 9 bases, with 12 bases left between them. The CDR3 bases are TGTGCCAGTAGTATTCCGTGGGAGGCTTCACCCCTCCACTTT. Its translation: CASSIPWEASPLHF.

This chain uses TRBV18 with TRBJ2-1, with 8 bases matching TRBD2. Germline V lookup: CDR1 KGHSH, CDR2 LQKENI. With 3 bases clipped from V and 9 bases from J, the junction kept 7 bases outside the gene matches. The CDR3 covers 14 residues. The CDR3 bases are TGTGCCAGCTCACCTGAGACTAGCGATAGTGAGCAGTTCTTC. This translates into CASSPETSDSEQFF.

The V call is TRBV9, the J call TRBJ1-2; D might be TRBD1 (5 bases). Germline lookup yields CDR1 SGDLS and CDR2 YYNGEE. The CDR3 totals 13 residues. Trimming removed 7 bases at V and 4 bases at J, with 14 bases between. The CDR3 here is CASSAQGTYGYTF. CDR3 in DNA: TGTGCCAGCTCAGCCCAGGGTACCTATGGCTACACCTTC.

V and J are TRBV7-8 and TRBJ1-1, with TRBD1 matching over 8 bases. In germline, CDR1 is SGHVS, CDR2 FQNEAQ. The CDR3 covers 15 residues. The trim removed 4 bases at V and 0 bases at J, leaving 4 bases unmatched. CDR3 amino acids: CASSSHRGMNTEAFF. The CDR3 region has the DNA TGTGCCAGCAGCTCCCACAGGGGGATGAACACTGAAGCTTTCTTT.

This rearrangement joins TRBV7-9 to TRBJ1-5; D gene ambiguous. The CDR3 is 14 amino acids. V was clipped by 3 bases and J by 0 bases, with 6 bases between them. Germline assignment: CDR1 SEHNR and CDR2 FQNEAQ (reference sequence). Here the CDR3 reads CASSFDGSNQPQHF. DNA of the CDR3: TGTGCCAGCAGCTTTGACGGTAGCAATCAGCCCCAGCATTTT. The full variable domain, in which reference TRBV7-9 and TRBJ1-5 provide the parts outside the CDR3, is DTGVSQNPRHKITKRGQNVTFRCDPISEHNRLYWYRQTLGQGPEFLTYFQNEAQLEKSRLLSDRFSAERPKGSFSTLEIQRTEQGDSAMYLCASSFDGSNQPQHFGDGTRLSIL.

This chain joins TRBV6-1 and TRBJ1-1; D ambiguous. V shed 11 bases and J shed 3 bases, with 19 bases lying between them. Germline V gene sequence: CDR1 MNHNS, CDR2 SASEGT. The CDR3 extends over 14 amino acids. Written as DNA, the CDR3 is TGTGCCGCCTGCGGGGAGGCTATGTACACTGAAGCTTTCTTT. Residues: CAACGEAMYTEAFF.

The DNA for the CDR3 is TGTGCCAGCAGACTCGTCCATGAGCAGTTCTTC. The encoded protein is CASRLVHEQFF. The chain combines TRBV7-8 with TRBJ2-1; D gene unclear. The germline gives CDR1 SGHVS, CDR2 FQNEAQ. Trimming shortened V by 6 bases and J by 8 bases, and 8 bases separated the two germline ends. The CDR3 is 11 amino acids.

V is TRBV6-6 and J is TRBJ2-2; 10 bases are a match to TRBD2. CDR1 and CDR2 (germline): MNHNY, SVGAGI (reference sequence). The CDR3 loop spans 15 amino acids. With V trimmed by 6 bases and J by 6 bases, 7 bases remained unmatched. DNA for the CDR3: TGTGCCAGCAGAATTGTAGCGGGAGGTGCCGGGGAGCTGTTTTTT. It encodes CASRIVAGGAGELFF.

Worth noting for this clone: One junction end disagrees with the germline gene, perhaps due to a read error. The chain couples TRBV7-9 to TRBJ1-2; possibly TRBD1 for D (6 bases). In germline, CDR1 is SEHNR, CDR2 FQNEAQ (reference sequence). The CDR3 is 14 amino acids. CDR3 DNA: TGTGCCAGCAGCGATTCCGGGACACGAGGGGAGAGCCTCTTC. It translates to CASSDSGTRGESLF.

J is TRBJ1-2 and V is TRBV6-1; D remains unclear. V lost 7 bases to trimming and J lost 0 bases, with 15 bases between them. Per germline, CDR1 MNHNS and CDR2 SASEGT. This CDR3 contains 15 residues. The DNA of the CDR3 is TGTGCCAGCATTGAGGGAGGTCAGGCTAACTATGGCTACACCTTC. This sequence encodes CASIEGGQANYGYTF.

This clone was counted between two and nine times. The rearrangement links TRBV25-1 to TRBJ1-3; a weak D match, TRBD1 (5 bases). Germline V gene data show CDR1 as MGHDK and CDR2 as SYGVNS. Trimming removed 1 base at V and 4 bases at J, with 8 bases between. The CDR3 has 14 amino acids. The CDR3 coding sequence is TGTGCCAGCAGTGAATCAGGGAGCGGAAACACCATATATTTT. This gives the protein CASSESGSGNTIYF.

This clone appeared a few times. J is TRBJ1-1 and V is TRBV6-5; maybe TRBD1 (5 bases). The CDR3 has 13 amino acids. Trimming cost V 7 bases and J 5 bases, with 14 bases left between them. Germline V gives CDR1 MNHEY, CDR2 SVGAGI. The CDR3 reads CASTGGGKTEAFF. For the CDR3, the DNA is TGTGCCAGCACGGGGGGAGGGAAGACTGAAGCTTTCTTT.

This clone appeared once. The chain is built from TRBV16 and TRBJ1-2; D gene unclear. The germline V and J ends were trimmed by 2 bases and 4 bases, with 5 bases remaining between them. The CDR3 contains 12 residues. From germline, CDR1 is KGHSY and CDR2 FQNENV. CDR3 region: CASSQGGYGYTF. In DNA, the CDR3 is TGTGCCAGCAGCCAAGGAGGCTATGGCTACACCTTC.

The chain employs TRBV19 and TRBJ1-4, with D unclear. Germline-derived CDR1 and CDR2 are LNHDA and SQIVND (reference sequence). Trimming stripped 7 bases from V and 0 bases from J, with 9 bases between. The CDR3 is made up of 14 amino acids. The CDR3 DNA is TGTGCCAGTACTCCGACTTCAACTAATGAAAAACTGTTTTTT. This encodes CASTPTSTNEKLFF.

The rearrangement joins TRBV7-2 to TRBJ2-5; possibly TRBD2 for D (6 bases). The CDR3 is 18 amino acids. Germline V lookup: CDR1 SGHTA, CDR2 FQGNSA. V dropped 5 bases and J dropped 5 bases, with 27 bases sitting between them. The CDR3 DNA reads as TGTGCCAGCAGCCCCCTAGGGTTGAAAGCGGGTCGTTGGGAGACCCAGTACTTC. Translation gives CASSPLGLKAGRWETQYF.

This chain connects TRBV7-9 to TRBJ1-4; D may be TRBD1 (5 bases). The CDR3 sequence is 15 residues long. Trimming shortened V by 5 bases and J by 8 bases, and 18 bases separated the two germline ends. Germline CDR1 and CDR2: SEHNR and FQNEAQ (reference sequence). The CDR3 loop reads CASSTMGTGGEKLFF. CDR3 DNA sequence: TGTGCCAGCAGCACGATGGGGACGGGAGGGGAAAAACTGTTTTTT.

This clone was counted a single time. The V gene is TRBV5-1, the J gene TRBJ2-5; TRBD2 is a possible D gene (6 bases). CDR3 length equals 13 residues. Germline V gene data show CDR1 as SGHRS and CDR2 as YFSETQ. Trimming cost V 2 bases and J 5 bases, with 10 bases left between them. Here the CDR3 DNA reads TGCGCCAGCAGCTTCTGGGGAGGTGAGACCCAGTACTTC. Encoded protein: CASSFWGGETQYF.

The chain combines TRBV11-3 with TRBJ2-1; 9 nucleotides match TRBD2. This CDR3 region has 17 residues. Per germline, CDR1 SGHNT and CDR2 YENEEA. Trimming cost V 0 bases and J 9 bases; bases outside gene matches: 12. The CDR3 bases are TGTGCCAGCAGCTTAGATCATTTGAGCGGGAGGAGCGGTGAGCAGTTCTTC. Translated: CASSLDHLSGRSGEQFF. Full variable domain (missing parts from reference TRBV11-3 and TRBJ2-1): EAGVVQSPRYKIIEKKQPVAFWCNPISGHNTLYWYLQNLGQGPELLIRYENEEAVDDSQLPKDRFSAERLKGVDSTLKIQPAELGDSAVYLCASSLDHLSGRSGEQFFGPGTRLTVL.

V usage is TRBV19 and J usage is TRBJ1-1, with unresolved D. The CDR3 contains 10 residues. Trimming left V 7 bases short and J 7 bases short, with 7 bases between. Germline V gene data show CDR1 as LNHDA and CDR2 as SQIVND (reference sequence). CDR3 region: CASIGREAFF. The CDR3 coding sequence is TGTGCCAGTATTGGCCGTGAAGCTTTCTTT.

CDR3 loop: CASSIQGGTEAFF. The CDR3 DNA sequence: TGTGCCAGCAGTATACAGGGGGGCACTGAAGCTTTCTTT. The chain is built from TRBV6-1 and TRBJ1-1, with TRBD1 identical over 8 bases. This CDR3 has 13 amino acids. V lost 5 bases and J lost 4; bases outside the gene matches: 3. Germline V gene data show CDR1 as MNHNS and CDR2 as SASEGT.

The chain uses TRBV2 and TRBJ2-2; D is ambiguous. The V gene lost 2 bases and the J gene lost 1 base, with 5 bases spanning the gap. This CDR3 is built from 14 residues. Germline CDR1 is SNHLY and CDR2 is FYNNEI. In nucleotides, the CDR3 is TGTGCCAGCAGTGAACTTTTGAACACCGGGGAGCTGTTTTTT. Amino acids: CASSELLNTGELFF.

The chain carries TRBV27 and TRBJ1-5; D possibly corresponds to TRBD1 (6 bases). Germline V gives CDR1 MNHEY, CDR2 SMNVEV (reference sequence). The V and J ends lost 2 bases and 4 bases respectively, with 9 bases between them. The CDR3 totals 14 residues. CDR3 bases: TGTGCCAGCAGTTTAAATAGGGGGAATCAGCCCCAGCATTTT. It codes for CASSLNRGNQPQHF.

The rearrangement links TRBV2 to TRBJ2-1; no reliable D call. The CDR3 is 11 residues long. Per the germline V gene, CDR1 is SNHLY and CDR2 is FYNNEI. V was trimmed by 10 bases and J by 7 bases, leaving 11 bases between them. The CDR3, as DNA: TGTGCCACTCGACCCTTGAATGAGCAGTTCTTC. It codes for CATRPLNEQFF. The whole variable domain, filled in from reference TRBV2 and TRBJ2-1, reads EPEVTQTPSHQVTQMGQEVILRCVPISNHLYFYWYRQILGQKVEFLVSFYNNEISEKSEIFDDQFSVERPDGSNFTLKIRSTKLEDSAMYFCATRPLNEQFFGPGTRLTVL.

The rearrangement uses TRBV7-3 and TRBJ2-7; TRBD2 matches at 7 bases. Trimming cost V 4 bases and J 3 bases; bases outside gene matches: 12. Germline V gene sequence: CDR1 SGHTA, CDR2 FQGTGA. The length of the CDR3 is 16 residues. The CDR3 sequence is CASSSPKGRADYEQYF. CDR3 DNA sequence: TGTGCCAGCAGCTCGCCCAAGGGGAGGGCCGACTACGAGCAGTACTTC.

The chain carries TRBV6-5 and TRBJ2-5, with 13 bases fitting TRBD2. CDR1 and CDR2 from the germline V gene are MNHEY and SVGAGI. The CDR3 loop spans 15 amino acids. With 5 bases clipped from V and 4 bases from J, the junction kept 4 bases outside the gene matches. Here the CDR3 reads CASSRRTSGRETQYF. The CDR3 nucleotides read TGTGCCAGCAGTAGGAGGACTAGCGGGAGAGAGACCCAGTACTTC.

The chain uses TRBV30 and TRBJ2-5; 9 nucleotides match TRBD2. This CDR3 spans 12 amino acids. V lost 7 bases and J lost 1; bases outside the gene matches: 1. CDR1 and CDR2 (germline): GTSNPN, SVGIG (reference sequence). The CDR3 DNA is TGTGCCTTGGGACTAGCCCAAGAGACCCAGTACTTC. Translation gives CALGLAQETQYF. The full variable domain, rest sourced from reference TRBV30 and TRBJ2-5, is SQTIHQWPATLVQPVGSPLSLECTVEGTSNPNLYWYRQAAGRGLQLLFYSVGIGQISSEVPQNLSASRPQDRQFILSSKKLLLSDSGFYLCALGLAQETQYFGPGTRLLVL.

The chain combines TRBV11-2 with TRBJ2-5; perhaps D is TRBD1 or TRBD2 (5 bases each). Trimming shortened V by 1 base and J by 0 bases, and 9 bases separated the two germline ends. CDR3 length: 15 residues. Germline V CDR1 and CDR2: SGHAT, FQNNGV. DNA of the CDR3: TGTGCCAGCAGCTTAGGAGGGACGTACCAAGAGACCCAGTACTTC. Translating it yields CASSLGGTYQETQYF.

The chain joins TRBV9 to TRBJ1-1, with D possibly TRBD1 on 6 matching bases. The V gene's germline CDR1 is SGDLS and CDR2 YYNGEE. Trimming shortened V by 7 bases and J by 6 bases, and 16 bases separated the two germline ends. The CDR3 covers 13 residues. The CDR3 bases are TGTGCCAGCGGATTAGCAGGGGATTCTGAAGCTTTCTTT. This sequence encodes CASGLAGDSEAFF.